Below are 15 T cell receptor beta chains sequenced from a single sample in a study of tumor-infiltrating lymphocytes in primary liver carcinoma (dated by TCRdb to the late 2010s). RNA from unsorted whole blood was extracted with TRIzol reagent, and germline DNA was obtained with the DNeasy Blood & Tissue kit. Sequencer: Illumina HiSeq 2500. Using a constant-region primer and ProtoScript II reverse transcriptase, TCRbeta-specific cDNA was reverse-transcribed from about 0.45 ug total RNA. Three nested multiplex PCR rounds, following a slightly modified ARM-PCR procedure, were used to build the TCRbeta libraries. Multiplex TRBV1-TRBV30 forward primers and a Cbeta reverse primer were used in the first two PCR rounds, each of which was run for around 9 cycles. TCRdb redid the processing of the public reads, applying fastp at Q25 and MiXCR, and retained in-frame beta chains. Rows with one shared CDR3 protein collapse into an entry with the most common genes and DNA. Present in this sample are 300,000 to 400,000 distinct CDR3 sequences, 65% of which were seen just once. The top ten constitute 6.5% of the sample.

What was sequenced was peripheral blood. The receptors stem from a man aged 40-55 years with primary liver carcinoma and hepatitis B virus infection.

This clonotype has just a few counts. The chain joins TRBV11-2 to TRBJ1-2; 7 bases line up with TRBD1. V lost 0 bases, J lost 5 bases, and 6 bases stayed unmatched. The germline CDR1 and CDR2 sequences are SGHAT and FQNNGV. CDR3 length: 15 amino acids. CDR3 DNA: TGTGCCAGCAGCTTAGAGGCAGGGGGTAATTATGGCTACACCTTC. Amino acids: CASSLEAGGNYGYTF. Supplemented by reference TRBV11-2 and TRBJ1-2, the full variable domain reads EAGVAQSPRYKIIEKRQSVAFWCNPISGHATLYWYQQILGQGPKLLIQFQNNGVVDDSQLPKDRFSAERLKGVDSTLKIQPAKLEDSAVYLCASSLEAGGNYGYTFGSGTRLTVV.

A note on this clonotype: Just one base apart from a much larger clone, this may be a read error. CDR3 bases: TGTGCCAGCAGCTTCCAGGGACCGCTGGACAATGGGCAGTTCTTC. This translates into CASSFQGPLDNGQFF. The chain links TRBV11-1 to TRBJ2-1; D is perhaps TRBD1 or TRBD2 (5 bases each). The CDR3 is made up of 15 amino acids. Germline V CDR1 and CDR2: SGHAT, FQDESV (reference sequence).

About this clonotype itself: Being one base from a much bigger clone, this may be a read error. Because it lacks the conserved phenylalanine or tryptophan at the end, this CDR3 is likely a read error. This chain uses TRBV4-3 with TRBJ2-3; 9 bases align to TRBD2. The CDR3 runs 16 residues. Germline V CDR1 and CDR2: LGHNA, YSLEER. J was trimmed by 5 bases and V by 3 bases; bases with no gene match: 9. Here the CDR3 reads CASSQEVAGAIDTQYY. Written as DNA, the CDR3 is TGCGCCAGCAGCCAGGAGGTAGCGGGAGCGATAGATACGCAGTATTAT.

Points on this clonotype: A read error may account for a junction end that differs from germline. The rearrangement joins TRBV11-2 to TRBJ2-7; perhaps TRBD1 as D (7 bases). This CDR3 spans 15 amino acids. CDR1 is SGHAT, CDR2 FQNNGV, per germline. DNA of the CDR3: TGTACCAGCAGCAACCTGACAGGGAGGCCCTACGAGCAGTACTTC. Residues: CTSSNLTGRPYEQYF.

Concerning this clonotype: Likely a read error: the CDR3 ends without its conserved phenylalanine or tryptophan. The chain carries TRBV11-2 and TRBJ2-3; D is ambiguous. V lost 0 bases and J 10 bases, leaving 11 bases between the germline ends. Germline CDR1 SGHAT, CDR2 FQNNGV. The CDR3 extends over 13 amino acids. CDR3 residues: CASSLETLDAQYL. The CDR3 nucleotides are TGTGCCAGCAGCTTAGAAACTTTGGATGCGCAGTATTTA.

As to this clonotype: Being one base from a much bigger clone, this may be a read error. The chain couples TRBV6-6 to TRBJ2-1; no reliable D call. CDR3 length: 14 amino acids. Germline-derived CDR1 and CDR2 are MNHNY and SVGAGI (reference sequence). V shed 2 bases and J shed 6 bases, with 11 bases lying between them. CDR3 loop: CASSYPDHLNEQFF. The CDR3 region has the DNA TGTGCCAGCAGTTACCCGGACCACCTCAATGAGCAGTTCTTC.

This clonotype was seen more than once but under ten times. The V and J genes are TRBV12-3 or TRBV12-4 and TRBJ2-3; 10 bases are shared with TRBD2. V lost 5 bases, J lost 7 bases, and 9 bases stayed unmatched. CDR3 length: 15 residues. The DNA for the CDR3 is TGTGCCAGCAGTCCTGTAGCGGGAGGTGGGAATACGCAGTATTTT. It codes for CASSPVAGGGNTQYF.

A note on this clonotype: A much larger clone lies one base from this, so it may be a read error. The chain employs TRBV5-4 and TRBJ2-4; 10 nucleotides agree with TRBD2. This CDR3 comprises 11 residues. In germline, CDR1 is SGHNT, CDR2 YYREEE (reference sequence). Here the CDR3 DNA reads TGTACCAGCAGCGGGGGGGACATTCAGTACTTC. Protein product: CTSSGGDIQYF.

Note on this clonotype: This may come from a read error, since a much larger clone is one base off. This chain uses TRBV5-1 with TRBJ2-2, with D tentatively TRBD2 (6 bases). This CDR3 contains 15 residues. Germline assignment: CDR1 SGHRS and CDR2 YFSETQ. The CDR3 is CASRLRTGLTGGLFF. The CDR3 DNA is TGCGCCAGCAGGCTGCGGACGGGACTCACCGGGGGGCTGTTTTTT.

For this clonotype: Since a much larger clone is just one base distant, this may be a read error. This chain links TRBV4-3 with TRBJ2-7; D perhaps matches TRBD1 (8 bases). Germline V gives CDR1 LGHNA, CDR2 YSLEER. The CDR3 loop spans 13 amino acids. Here the CDR3 reads CASSAQGARELYF. The CDR3 DNA follows: TGCGCCAGCAGCGCGCAGGGGGCGCGGGAGCTGTACTTC.

A note on this clonotype: A much larger clonotype is one base distant, so this may be a read error. CDR3 DNA sequence: TGTGCCAGCAGTTTAGATCGCCCCACAGATACGCAGCATTTT. It codes for CASSLDRPTDTQHF. The V gene is TRBV12-3 or TRBV12-4, the J gene TRBJ2-3; no reliable D call. The J call may be incorrect, as the DNA end agrees better with TRBJ1-5. The CDR3 is 14 amino acids.

This clonotype was detected only a few times. This may stem from a read error, because a much larger clone lies one nucleotide away. The chain carries TRBV12-3 or TRBV12-4 and TRBJ2-7; 9 nucleotides align to TRBD1. Unmatched junction bases numbered 7, after V lost 6 bases and J lost 4 bases. CDR3 length: 14 amino acids. The CDR3 region has the DNA TGTGCCAGCAGCTCACAGGGGACAGGGTACGAGCAGTACTTC. It yields the protein CASSSQGTGYEQYF.

As regards this clonotype: A single base separates this from a much larger clone, so it may be a read error. This chain joins TRBV12-3 or TRBV12-4 and TRBJ1-2, with a weak D call TRBD1 (6 bases). This CDR3 is built from 15 residues. The CDR3 region has the DNA TGTGCCAACAGTCGCAACAGGGATGATTTGAGAGGCTACACCTTC. It codes for CANSRNRDDLRGYTF.

This chain joins TRBV5-1 and TRBJ2-7, with 8 bases fitting TRBD1. This CDR3 is built from 13 residues. Germline CDR1 is SGHRS and CDR2 is YFSETQ. V gave up 4 bases and J gave up 3 bases; unmatched junction bases: 3. As DNA, the CDR3 is TGCGCCAGCAGCGCGACAGGGGTCTACGAGCAGTACTTC. Amino acid sequence: CASSATGVYEQYF. The complete variable domain, with remaining parts taken from reference TRBV5-1 and TRBJ2-7, reads KAGVTQTPRYLIKTRGQQVTLSCSPISGHRSVSWYQQTPGQGLQFLFEYFSETQRNKGNFPGRFSGRQFSNSRSEMNVSTLELGDSALYLCASSATGVYEQYFGPGTRLTVT.

The chain is built from TRBV7-9 and TRBJ2-1; D is unresolved. V shed 0 bases and J shed 7 bases, with 10 bases lying between them. This CDR3 spans 14 amino acids. Germline V CDR1 and CDR2: SEHNR, FQNEAQ (reference sequence). Written as DNA, the CDR3 is TGTGCCAGCAGCTTAGCGAACACTGAAAATGAGCAGTTCTTC. This gives the protein CASSLANTENEQFF.